This T cell receptor (beta chain) was retrieved from a study of blood T cell repertoires in COVID-19. Overall study: PBMCs, B-cell-depleted T cells, or T cells were the source of the cDNA or gDNA that made up the material.

TCRdb's copy holds only in-frame clones and misses some; the assay was immunoSEQ multiplex PCR. The table includes 110,000 or so clones, approximately 90% detected once. The ends were cut back, 6 bases at V and 0 bases at J, with 8 bases in the middle. CDR3 length: 13 amino acids. Germline lookup yields CDR1 MNHEY and CDR2 SVGAGI. This chain uses TRBV6-5 with TRBJ1-1; D might be TRBD1 (6 bases). The sample consisted of peripheral blood. The TCR originated in a human donor in a cohort sampled during active COVID-19. The CDR3 DNA sequence: TGTGCCAGCAGGGGGACACTGAACACTGAAGCTTTCTTT. Its protein is CASRGTLNTEAFF.